Listed here is a single T cell receptor beta chain. Its antigen remains unidentified. This table comes from immunoSEQ multiplex PCR, and its TCRdb copy is limited to in-frame clones, with some not included. The sample consists of roughly 96,000 clones, roughly 90% of them appearing once. The record originates from a study of graft-versus-host responses after intestinal transplantation. Study summary: Every recipient had anti-thymocyte globulin induction and three to four years of tacrolimus plus steroids. Study-wide results and limits: GvH clones detected in recipient marrow included some appearing first in ileum or blood. Association was observed between peak circulating GvH clone levels and early post-transplant HvG declines.

Trimming left V 5 bases short and J 6 bases short, with 15 bases between. There are 13 residues in the CDR3. Per germline, CDR1 GTSNPN and CDR2 SVGIG (reference sequence). The chain has TRBV30 and TRBJ2-3, with D tentatively TRBD1 (6 bases). This TCR was recovered from a human donor who received an intestinal transplant. The sample consisted of unstimulated CD8+ T cells sorted from spleen or lymph node cells, taken before intestinal transplant. The chain's CDR3 is CAWATGHLDTQYF. The CDR3, as DNA: TGTGCCTGGGCGACAGGCCACTTGGATACGCAGTATTTT.